This T cell receptor (beta chain) derives from a study of lung T cells in sarcoidosis with Löfgren's syndrome. Turning to the study itself: In sarcoidosis, CD4+ T cells accumulate in bronchoalveolar lavage fluid. Overall study findings and caveats: These T cells possibly recognize a putative, unidentified sarcoidosis-associated antigen. TRAV12-1 and TRBV2 were reportedly most expanded in Löfgren's patients. Paired TRAV12-1/TRBV2 TCRs showed CDR3 homology and preferential pairing.

Of note for this clonotype: The antigen remains undetermined. A much larger clone differs from this one at a single base, so this may be a read error.

Each CDR3 protein gets one entry after TCRdb re-called the reads with MiXCR. The table lists roughly 19,000 distinct CDR3 sequences, approximately 21% of them singletons, with 4.1% in the top ten. CDR3 length: 14 amino acids. V lost 6 bases and J lost 2, with 11 bases in between. The receptor's source is a human donor with sarcoidosis (Löfgren's syndrome or another form), or a control subject (not recorded which). This sequence joins TRBV12-3 or TRBV12-4 and TRBJ1-5, with D possibly TRBD1 on 6 matching bases. The sample taken for sequencing was CD4+ T cells from PBMCs. In DNA form, the CDR3 reads TGTGCCAGCAGCCCACAGGGTGGCAATCAGCCCCAGCATTTT. Protein sequence: CASSPQGGNQPQHF.